This TCR beta chain was sequenced for a study of radiotherapy plus CTLA-4 blockade in lung cancer. Turning to the study itself: Objective responses emerged in around 18% of patients, and around 29% attained disease control.

Clones were sequenced by immunoSEQ multiplex PCR, and TCRdb holds only the in-frame ones, with some missing. The sample holds approximately 110,000 clones; approximately 80% are singletons and the top ten take around 3%. Focal radiation was given together with CTLA-4 blockade (ipilimumab) to patients with chemo-refractory metastatic non-small-cell lung cancer. This CDR3 is 13 amino acids long. Unmatched junction bases numbered 3, after V lost 6 bases and J lost 3 bases. Germline CDR1 and CDR2: SGHTA and FQGTGA. The sequencing here drew on peripheral blood, taken from a patient treated with radiotherapy plus ipilimumab. The sequence derives from a human donor with non-small cell lung cancer that progressed on radiotherapy plus ipilimumab. Some clones in this sample may be carry-over from other donors' samples. The chain joins TRBV7-3 to TRBJ2-7; TRBD1 matches 9 bases. DNA for the CDR3: TGTGCCAGCAGTAGGGGACAGGGCTACGAGCAGTACTTC. It specifies CASSRGQGYEQYF.